Listed below are T cell receptor beta chains from one sample, sequenced in a study of CD8 T cells in ankylosing spondylitis. TCRdb passed the 5' RACE reads through MiXCR, listing each CDR3 protein once. The data show 150,000 to 200,000 distinct CDR3 sequences, 15% to 20% seen once. Sequenced material: blood, either unsorted or a sorted T cell fraction (not recorded which). These receptors were collected from a male donor under 35 with ankylosing spondylitis or in good health (not recorded which). Each CDR3 is given with its conserved first and last residue. Each record gives: J gene, V gene, clone size, D gene, CDR3 protein, CDR3 DNA. A D gene is named only where the DNA matches it firmly. The size of a clone is reported for some rows only, either as once, few or many, or as a class for expanded clones.

TRBJ2-1,TRBV20-1,NA,TRBD1,CSARDAGQGNEQFF,TGCAGTGCTAGAGACGCGGGACAGGGCAATGAGCAGTTCTTC
TRBJ2-6,TRBV12-3/TRBV12-4,many,TRBD1,CASRDFDRDGANVLTF,TGTGCCAGCAGAGACTTCGACAGGGATGGGGCCAACGTCCTGACTTTC
TRBJ1-1,TRBV28,many,NA,CASSFAGGRGSTEAFF,TGTGCCAGCAGTTTTGCGGGGGGGCGCGGGAGCACTGAAGCTTTCTTT
TRBJ2-2,TRBV5-1,many,TRBD2,CASATAGGTGELFF,TGCGCCAGCGCAACAGCGGGAGGTACCGGGGAGCTGTTTTTT
TRBJ2-7,TRBV12-3/TRBV12-4,many,NA,CASSPTRGSRQYF,TGTGCCAGCAGTCCGACCCGGGGTTCAAGGCAGTACTTC
TRBJ2-4,TRBV3-1,many,NA,CASSQGPGDQNIQYF,TGTGCCAGCAGCCAAGGACCAGGGGACCAAAACATTCAGTACTTC
TRBJ1-5,TRBV4-3,NA,TRBD1,CASSQDRGINQPQHF,TGCGCCAGCAGCCAGGACAGGGGGATTAATCAGCCCCAGCATTTT
TRBJ2-5,TRBV7-9,NA,TRBD2,CASSLPTGTSGTQYF,TGTGCCAGCAGCTTACCGACAGGGACTAGCGGGACCCAGTACTTC
TRBJ2-2,TRBV29-1,many,NA,CSVVTGSGELFF,TGCAGCGTTGTGACGGGATCCGGGGAGCTGTTTTTT
TRBJ1-6,TRBV29-1,many,TRBD1,CSVADRGNSPLHF,TGCAGCGTCGCCGACAGGGGCAATTCACCCCTCCACTTT
TRBJ2-1,TRBV6-1,NA,NA,CASTEDLDTYNEQFF,TGTGCCAGCACCGAAGATCTTGACACATACAATGAGCAGTTCTTC
TRBJ2-2,TRBV28,many,TRBD2,CATSLAGRGTGELFF,TGTGCCACCTCCCTAGCGGGACGCGGGACCGGGGAGCTGTTTTTT
TRBJ2-2,TRBV6-5,NA,NA,CASSQAGGGELFF,TGTGCCAGCAGTCAGGCTGGTGGCGGGGAGCTGTTTTTT
TRBJ2-5,TRBV24-1,NA,NA,CATSVDSEETQYF,TGTGCCACCAGTGTAGATAGCGAAGAGACCCAGTACTTC
TRBJ1-1,TRBV30,few,NA,CAWSVFFGQGTVGTEAFF,TGTGCCTGGAGTGTATTCTTTGGGCAGGGGACGGTTGGGACTGAAGCTTTCTTT
TRBJ1-1,TRBV20-1,many,NA,CSAREGLGMNTEAFF,TGCAGTGCTAGAGAAGGACTAGGGATGAACACTGAAGCTTTCTTT
TRBJ1-5,TRBV7-2,many,TRBD1,CASSYRQGGQPQHF,TGTGCCAGCAGCTATCGACAGGGCGGTCAGCCCCAGCATTTT
TRBJ2-1,TRBV7-2,many,NA,CASSLLGRTFSVSYNEQFF,TGTGCCAGCAGCTTATTGGGGCGGACTTTTTCTGTCTCCTACAATGAGCAGTTCTTC
TRBJ1-1,TRBV7-9,many,NA,CASSLGRGRMNTEAFF,TGTGCCAGCAGCTTAGGCCGGGGAAGGATGAACACTGAAGCTTTCTTT
TRBJ2-5,TRBV4-1,many,NA,CASSQDPSGQETQYF,TGCGCCAGCAGCCAAGACCCCAGCGGCCAAGAGACCCAGTACTTC
TRBJ2-4,TRBV7-9,many,NA,CASSPRLGPMKNIQYF,TGTGCCAGCAGCCCGAGACTAGGACCGATGAAAAACATTCAGTACTTC
TRBJ2-7,TRBV12-3/TRBV12-4,many,NA,CASSFRQGRGYEQYF,TGTGCCAGCAGTTTCCGACAGGGGAGGGGCTACGAGCAGTACTTC
TRBJ2-3,TRBV6-5,NA,TRBD1,CASRPGQVLTDTQYF,TGTGCCAGCAGACCCGGACAGGTACTCACAGATACGCAGTATTTT
TRBJ2-1,TRBV29-1,NA,TRBD2,CSVESATSGSNEQFF,TGCAGCGTTGAATCTGCGACTAGCGGGAGCAATGAGCAGTTCTTC
TRBJ2-1,TRBV7-8,many,NA,CASSLAWNEQFF,TGTGCCAGCAGCTTAGCGTGGAATGAGCAGTTCTTC
TRBJ2-1,TRBV6-2/TRBV6-3,many,TRBD2,CASSDGLAGGPIGHEQFF,TGTGCCAGCAGTGACGGACTAGCGGGAGGGCCGATTGGTCATGAGCAGTTCTTC
TRBJ2-2,TRBV6-6,many,NA,CASLPPGPYTGELFF,TGTGCCAGCCTACCCCCGGGACCCTACACCGGGGAGCTGTTTTTT
TRBJ2-4,TRBV20-1,NA,NA,CSVDQNIQYF,TGCAGCGTTGACCAAAACATTCAGTACTTC
TRBJ2-5,TRBV12-3/TRBV12-4,NA,NA,CASTPRPGETQYF,TGTGCCAGCACTCCCCGCCCAGGGGAGACCCAGTACTTC
TRBJ2-1,TRBV20-1,NA,NA,CSANGQRSLNEQFF,TGCAGTGCTAACGGGCAGCGGAGCCTCAATGAGCAGTTCTTC
TRBJ2-2,TRBV20-1,many,TRBD2,CSATGLAGVPTGELFF,TGCAGTGCTACGGGACTAGCGGGAGTGCCCACCGGGGAGCTGTTTTTT
TRBJ2-1,TRBV5-1,many,NA,CASSLVPDNEQFF,TGCGCCAGCAGCTTGGTTCCTGACAATGAGCAGTTCTTC
TRBJ2-7,TRBV12-3/TRBV12-4,many,TRBD1,CASSGTGTGLNEQYF,TGTGCCAGCAGTGGGACCGGGACAGGGTTAAACGAGCAGTACTTC
TRBJ2-1,TRBV27,many,NA,CASSLSLQRGYHNEQFF,TGTGCCAGCAGTTTATCCCTACAACGAGGTTACCACAATGAGCAGTTCTTC
TRBJ1-1,TRBV7-6,many,TRBD1,CASSLEPGQGDTEAFF,TGTGCCAGCAGCTTAGAACCGGGACAGGGGGACACTGAAGCTTTCTTT
TRBJ2-1,TRBV5-1,many,TRBD2,CASSLAGGAQQFF,TGCGCCAGCAGCTTGGCCGGGGGGGCACAGCAGTTCTTC
TRBJ2-3,TRBV28,many,TRBD2,CASSSGGGLADTQYF,TGTGCCAGCAGTTCGGGGGGAGGGCTTGCAGATACGCAGTATTTT
TRBJ2-1,TRBV11-2,many,TRBD2,CASSLHSRFSPASGRQSYNEQFF,TGTGCCAGCAGCTTGCATTCGAGGTTCTCCCCGGCTAGCGGGAGGCAATCCTACAATGAGCAGTTCTTC
TRBJ2-3,TRBV7-6,NA,NA,CASSRGDPQDTQYF,TGTGCCAGCAGCCGCGGTGATCCCCAGGATACGCAGTATTTT
TRBJ1-1,TRBV30,NA,NA,CAWRPWEPPAEAFF,TGTGCCTGGAGACCTTGGGAACCGCCCGCTGAAGCTTTCTTT
TRBJ1-1,TRBV3-1,NA,NA,CASSRTIGANENTEAFF,TGTGCCAGCAGCCGTACGATAGGGGCAAACGAGAACACTGAAGCTTTCTTT
TRBJ2-3,TRBV9,once,TRBD2,CASSEVAGGPVDTQYF,TGTGCCAGCAGCGAGGTAGCGGGAGGGCCGGTAGATACGCAGTATTTT
TRBJ2-2,TRBV7-2,few,TRBD1,CASSSSGQFAGELFF,TGTGCCAGCAGCTCATCGGGACAGTTTGCCGGGGAGCTGTTTTTT
TRBJ2-7,TRBV20-1,NA,NA,CSARPTSPLEQYF,TGCAGTGCTCGACCGACATCTCCCCTCGAGCAGTACTTC
TRBJ1-5,TRBV2,many,NA,CASSDRDGQPQHF,TGTGCCAGCAGTGACAGGGACGGCCAGCCCCAGCATTTT
TRBJ2-5,TRBV20-1,NA,NA,CSASMGPGTQYF,TGCAGTGCTAGCATGGGTCCAGGGACCCAGTACTTC
TRBJ2-2,TRBV12-3/TRBV12-4,once,TRBD1,CASSFAGGPGELFF,TGTGCCAGCAGTTTCGCAGGGGGACCCGGGGAGCTGTTTTTT
TRBJ2-5,TRBV29-1,many,NA,CSVENHPTGETQYF,TGCAGCGTTGAAAACCACCCGACCGGAGAGACCCAGTACTTC
TRBJ1-2,TRBV3-1,many,TRBD1,CASSGGQGLGYTF,TGTGCCAGCAGCGGAGGACAGGGATTAGGCTACACCTTC
TRBJ1-3,TRBV12-3/TRBV12-4,many,NA,CASSLIPGERFFGNTIYF,TGTGCCAGCAGCCTAATCCCCGGGGAGCGCTTTTTTGGAAACACCATATATTTT
TRBJ2-7,TRBV28,many,TRBD1,CASRTRGGGSYEQYF,TGTGCCAGCAGAACGAGAGGGGGCGGCTCCTACGAGCAGTACTTC
TRBJ2-2,TRBV5-1,many,TRBD2,CASSGSAGGPWTGELFF,TGCGCCAGCAGCGGTTCAGCGGGAGGGCCTTGGACCGGGGAGCTGTTTTTT
TRBJ2-1,TRBV7-2,NA,NA,CASSSTRDNEQFF,TGTGCCAGCAGCTCGACTAGGGACAATGAGCAGTTCTTC
TRBJ2-7,TRBV29-1,many,TRBD2,CSVEVRTSGSQVYYEQYF,TGCAGCGTTGAAGTACGGACTAGCGGGAGCCAGGTTTACTACGAGCAGTACTTC
TRBJ2-6,TRBV4-2,many,NA,CASSQGQDSGANVLTF,TGTGCCAGCAGCCAAGGACAGGATTCTGGGGCCAACGTCCTGACTTTC